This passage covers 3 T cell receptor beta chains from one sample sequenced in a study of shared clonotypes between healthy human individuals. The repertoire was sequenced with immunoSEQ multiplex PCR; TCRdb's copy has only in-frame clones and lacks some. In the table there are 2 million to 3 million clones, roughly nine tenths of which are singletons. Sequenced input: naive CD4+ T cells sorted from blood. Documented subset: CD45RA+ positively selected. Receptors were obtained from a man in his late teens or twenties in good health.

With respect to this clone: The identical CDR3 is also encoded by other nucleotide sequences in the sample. CDR3 residues: CASSQEGYNEQFF. Here the CDR3 DNA reads TGCGCCAGCAGCCAGGAAGGGTACAATGAGCAGTTCTTC. V gene TRBV4-3 combines with J gene TRBJ2-1, with D hard to call. The length of the CDR3 is 13 residues. Germline V gene sequence: CDR1 LGHNA, CDR2 YSLEER. V was cut by 3 bases and J by 4 bases, with 7 bases left in between.

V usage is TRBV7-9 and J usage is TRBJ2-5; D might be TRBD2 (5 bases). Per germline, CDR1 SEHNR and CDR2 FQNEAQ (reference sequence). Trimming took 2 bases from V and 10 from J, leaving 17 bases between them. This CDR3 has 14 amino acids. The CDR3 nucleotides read TGTGCCAGCAGCTTAAGTGGCTCCGGGGTGATCCAGTACTTC. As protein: CASSLSGSGVIQYF. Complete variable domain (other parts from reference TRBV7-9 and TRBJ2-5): DTGVSQNPRHKITKRGQNVTFRCDPISEHNRLYWYRQTLGQGPEFLTYFQNEAQLEKSRLLSDRFSAERPKGSFSTLEIQRTEQGDSAMYLCASSLSGSGVIQYFGPGTRLLVL.

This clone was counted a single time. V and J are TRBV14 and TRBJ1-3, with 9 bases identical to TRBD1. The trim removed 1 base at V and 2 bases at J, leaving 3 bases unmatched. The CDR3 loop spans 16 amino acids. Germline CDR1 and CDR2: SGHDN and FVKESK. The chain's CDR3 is CASSQGDRVPGNTIYF. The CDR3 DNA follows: TGTGCCAGCAGCCAAGGGGACAGGGTGCCTGGAAACACCATATATTTT.